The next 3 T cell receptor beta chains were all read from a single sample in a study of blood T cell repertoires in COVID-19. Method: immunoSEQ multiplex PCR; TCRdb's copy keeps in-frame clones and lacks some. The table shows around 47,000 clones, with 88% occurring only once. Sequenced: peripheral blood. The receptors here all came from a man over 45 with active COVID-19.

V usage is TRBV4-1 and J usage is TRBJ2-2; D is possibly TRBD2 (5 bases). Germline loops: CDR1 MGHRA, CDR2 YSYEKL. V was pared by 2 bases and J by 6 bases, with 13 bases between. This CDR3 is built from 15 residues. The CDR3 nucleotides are TGCGCCAGCAGCCAACCGCCAAAGAGGGCCGGGGAGCTGTTTTTT. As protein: CASSQPPKRAGELFF.

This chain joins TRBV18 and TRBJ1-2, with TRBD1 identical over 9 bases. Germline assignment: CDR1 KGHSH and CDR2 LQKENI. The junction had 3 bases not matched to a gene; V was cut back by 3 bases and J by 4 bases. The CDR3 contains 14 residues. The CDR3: CASSPPGQGYGYTF. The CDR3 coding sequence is TGTGCCAGCTCACCTCCGGGACAGGGCTATGGCTACACCTTC.

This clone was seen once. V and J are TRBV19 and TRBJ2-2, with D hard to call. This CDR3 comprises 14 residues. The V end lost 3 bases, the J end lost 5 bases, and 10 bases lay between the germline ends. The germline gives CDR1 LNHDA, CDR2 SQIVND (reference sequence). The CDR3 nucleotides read TGTGCCAGTAGTATTGGCCAGGAAACCGGGGAGCTGTTTTTT. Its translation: CASSIGQETGELFF.